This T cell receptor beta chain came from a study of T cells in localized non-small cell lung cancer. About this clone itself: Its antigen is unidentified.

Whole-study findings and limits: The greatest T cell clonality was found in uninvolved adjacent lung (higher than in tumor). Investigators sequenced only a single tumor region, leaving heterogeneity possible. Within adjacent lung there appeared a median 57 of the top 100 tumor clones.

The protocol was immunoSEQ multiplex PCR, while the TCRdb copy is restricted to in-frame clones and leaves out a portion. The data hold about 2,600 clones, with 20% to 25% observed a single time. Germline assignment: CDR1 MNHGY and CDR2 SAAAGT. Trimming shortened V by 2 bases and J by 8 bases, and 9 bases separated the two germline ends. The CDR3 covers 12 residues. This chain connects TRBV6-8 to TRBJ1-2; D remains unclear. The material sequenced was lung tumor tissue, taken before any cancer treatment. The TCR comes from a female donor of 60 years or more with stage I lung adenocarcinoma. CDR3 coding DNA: TGTGCCAGCAGTTACGGCCAATCGGGCTACACCTTC. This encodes CASSYGQSGYTF.